This is a list of T cell receptor beta chains from one sample in a study of control samples from healthy donors and cancer patients. Assay used: immunoSEQ multiplex PCR; TCRdb lists only in-frame clones, some missing. The sample lists 150,000 to 200,000 clones, about 87% seen once, with around 12% in the top ten. Material for sequencing was blood. These receptors all stem from a man aged 25-40 years in good health. Both conserved end residues are part of each CDR3. Each record gives: D gene, clone size, J gene, V gene, CDR3 DNA, CDR3 protein. D genes are given only for firm matches. The size entry is marked missing in some rows and otherwise reads once, few, many or a size class.

d_gene: NA; abundance: once; j_gene: TRBJ2-4; v_gene: TRBV12-3/TRBV12-4; CDR3nt: TGTGCCAGCAGTTTACAGGGTCCTGGGGGACAGTACTTC; CDR3aa: CASSLQGPGGQYF
d_gene: TRBD1; abundance: NA; j_gene: TRBJ1-6; v_gene: TRBV3-1/TRBV3-2; CDR3nt: TGTGCCAGCAGCCACGCCGGACAGGCCTCTGATTCACCCCTCCACTTT; CDR3aa: CASSHAGQASDSPLHF
d_gene: NA; abundance: once; j_gene: TRBJ2-3; v_gene: TRBV5-1; CDR3nt: TGCGCCAGCAGCTTCGAAGGGGAGCGAATCCTCGGCACAGATACGCAGTATTTT; CDR3aa: CASSFEGERILGTDTQYF
d_gene: NA; abundance: few; j_gene: TRBJ1-5; v_gene: TRBV6-5; CDR3nt: TGTGCCAGCACGGGCAGGACAAACGATCAGCCCCAGCATTTT; CDR3aa: CASTGRTNDQPQHF
d_gene: NA; abundance: NA; j_gene: TRBJ1-5; v_gene: TRBV5-8; CDR3nt: TGTGCCAGCAGCGAGGTAAGCGGAGCCCAGCATTTT; CDR3aa: CASSEVSGAQHF
d_gene: TRBD1; abundance: once; j_gene: TRBJ1-1; v_gene: TRBV12-3/TRBV12-4; CDR3nt: TGTGCCAGCAGTTCACAGGGGAGGTCTGAAGCTTTCTTT; CDR3aa: CASSSQGRSEAFF
d_gene: NA; abundance: NA; j_gene: TRBJ1-2; v_gene: TRBV19; CDR3nt: TGTGCCAGTCGACCCAGAATACAGACTTATGGCTACACCTTC; CDR3aa: CASRPRIQTYGYTF
d_gene: NA; abundance: NA; j_gene: TRBJ1-3; v_gene: TRBV12-2; CDR3nt: TGTGCAGGCCCAGGGGTATATGGAAACACCATATATTTT; CDR3aa: CAGPGVYGNTIYF
d_gene: TRBD1; abundance: NA; j_gene: TRBJ2-5; v_gene: TRBV7-9; CDR3nt: TGTGCCAGCAGCTTCGGACAGGGTTATGAGACCCAGTACTTC; CDR3aa: CASSFGQGYETQYF
d_gene: TRBD1; abundance: NA; j_gene: TRBJ2-1; v_gene: TRBV6-6; CDR3nt: TGTGCCAGCAGACCCGGGACAGGGGGTATGAATGAGCAGTTCTTC; CDR3aa: CASRPGTGGMNEQFF
d_gene: TRBD1; abundance: NA; j_gene: TRBJ1-6; v_gene: TRBV5-1; CDR3nt: TGCGCCAGCAGCTCCCGAACAGGGGAGAGCTCCTATAATTCACCCCTCCACTTT; CDR3aa: CASSSRTGESSYNSPLHF
d_gene: TRBD1; abundance: NA; j_gene: TRBJ1-4; v_gene: TRBV7-9; CDR3nt: TGTGCCAGCAGCTTTGGACAGGGCCGTGAAAAACTGTTTTTT; CDR3aa: CASSFGQGREKLFF
d_gene: NA; abundance: NA; j_gene: TRBJ1-1; v_gene: TRBV5-1; CDR3nt: TGCGCCAGCAGCGTACAGGGTGACACTGAAGCTTTCTTT; CDR3aa: CASSVQGDTEAFF
d_gene: NA; abundance: once; j_gene: TRBJ2-7; v_gene: TRBV27; CDR3nt: TGTGCCAGCAGGCCACCGACTGGACTCTACGAGCAGTACTTC; CDR3aa: CASRPPTGLYEQYF
d_gene: TRBD1; abundance: once; j_gene: TRBJ1-2; v_gene: TRBV7-9; CDR3nt: TGTGCCAGCAGTCTGGGGACAGGCTATGGCTACACCTTC; CDR3aa: CASSLGTGYGYTF
d_gene: TRBD2; abundance: NA; j_gene: TRBJ2-7; v_gene: TRBV19; CDR3nt: TGTGCCAGTAGCGATGGGGGGGGGACCTACGAGCAGTACTTC; CDR3aa: CASSDGGGTYEQYF
d_gene: NA; abundance: NA; j_gene: TRBJ2-1; v_gene: TRBV5-4; CDR3nt: TGTGCCAGCAGCTTGGACTGGGCAGTCCATGAGCAGTTCTTC; CDR3aa: CASSLDWAVHEQFF
d_gene: NA; abundance: NA; j_gene: TRBJ1-5; v_gene: TRBV14; CDR3nt: TGTGCCAGCAGCCAAGAGATGAATCAGCCCCAGCATTTT; CDR3aa: CASSQEMNQPQHF
d_gene: NA; abundance: NA; j_gene: TRBJ2-5; v_gene: TRBV24-1; CDR3nt: TGTGCCACCAGTCCGTCCGGGGCCCAAGAGACCCAGTACTTC; CDR3aa: CATSPSGAQETQYF
d_gene: NA; abundance: NA; j_gene: TRBJ2-2; v_gene: TRBV24-1; CDR3nt: TGTGCCACCAGTGATTCGTCCCTAGGCAACACCGGGGAGCTGTTTTTT; CDR3aa: CATSDSSLGNTGELFF
d_gene: NA; abundance: NA; j_gene: TRBJ1-1; v_gene: TRBV18; CDR3nt: TGTGCCAGCTCACCCTGGGACGTGAGGACTGAAGCTTTCTTT; CDR3aa: CASSPWDVRTEAFF
d_gene: NA; abundance: NA; j_gene: TRBJ1-6; v_gene: TRBV7-9; CDR3nt: TGTGCCAGCAGCTTAACGAAGGGCTCCTATAATTCACCCCTCCACTTT; CDR3aa: CASSLTKGSYNSPLHF
d_gene: NA; abundance: once; j_gene: TRBJ2-3; v_gene: TRBV5-5; CDR3nt: TGTGCCAGCAGCTTGTCGATAGTTGGGACTCATCCAGATACGCAGTATTTT; CDR3aa: CASSLSIVGTHPDTQYF
d_gene: TRBD1; abundance: NA; j_gene: TRBJ1-4; v_gene: TRBV7-9; CDR3nt: TGTGCCAGCAGCTTAGGGGACAGGGGTCGGGAAAAACTGTTTTTT; CDR3aa: CASSLGDRGREKLFF
d_gene: NA; abundance: NA; j_gene: TRBJ2-1; v_gene: TRBV21-1; CDR3nt: TGTGCCACATCGGGGGGCGGGAATGAGCAGTTCTTC; CDR3aa: CATSGGGNEQFF
d_gene: NA; abundance: NA; j_gene: TRBJ1-6; v_gene: TRBV27; CDR3nt: TGTGCCAGCAGGAGATCGCCTAAAGGGGAAAATTCACCCCTCCACTTT; CDR3aa: CASRRSPKGENSPLHF
d_gene: TRBD1; abundance: NA; j_gene: TRBJ1-1; v_gene: TRBV5-1; CDR3nt: TGCGCCAGCAGCTTGGCGGCCGGGACAGGCGAGATTGAAGCTTTCTTT; CDR3aa: CASSLAAGTGEIEAFF
d_gene: TRBD1; abundance: NA; j_gene: TRBJ1-2; v_gene: TRBV28; CDR3nt: TGTGCCAGCAGTCCAGGGACAGGGTGGGTTGGCTACACCTTC; CDR3aa: CASSPGTGWVGYTF
d_gene: NA; abundance: NA; j_gene: TRBJ1-5; v_gene: TRBV3-1/TRBV3-2; CDR3nt: TGTGCCAGCAGCCAAGAGTGGGGCAGCAATCAGCCCCAGCATTTT; CDR3aa: CASSQEWGSNQPQHF
d_gene: NA; abundance: NA; j_gene: TRBJ1-5; v_gene: TRBV5-8; CDR3nt: TGTGCCAGCAGACCCCGGACGGGCTCGAGCAATCAGCCCCAGCATTTT; CDR3aa: CASRPRTGSSNQPQHF
d_gene: NA; abundance: NA; j_gene: TRBJ1-1; v_gene: TRBV7-9; CDR3nt: TGTGCCAGCAGCTCTCAGCAAGAAGCTTTCTTT; CDR3aa: CASSSQQEAFF
d_gene: NA; abundance: NA; j_gene: TRBJ2-7; v_gene: TRBV28; CDR3nt: TGTGCCAGCAGGGGCACCTACGAGCAGTACTTC; CDR3aa: CASRGTYEQYF
d_gene: NA; abundance: NA; j_gene: TRBJ2-2; v_gene: TRBV19; CDR3nt: TGTGCCAGTAGTAGGCACACCGGGGAGCTGTTTTTT; CDR3aa: CASSRHTGELFF
d_gene: NA; abundance: NA; j_gene: TRBJ2-2; v_gene: TRBV11-3; CDR3nt: TGTGCCAGCAGCCCGGACGGGAACACCGGGGAGCTGTTTTTT; CDR3aa: CASSPDGNTGELFF
d_gene: NA; abundance: few; j_gene: TRBJ1-2; v_gene: TRBV2; CDR3nt: TGTGCCAGCAGTCTGGAAGGATATGGCTACACCTTC; CDR3aa: CASSLEGYGYTF
d_gene: TRBD1; abundance: NA; j_gene: TRBJ1-5; v_gene: TRBV10-2; CDR3nt: TGCGCCAGCAGTGACTTGCAGGGGGCCGAAGGACCCCAGCATTTT; CDR3aa: CASSDLQGAEGPQHF
d_gene: NA; abundance: NA; j_gene: TRBJ2-2; v_gene: TRBV12-5; CDR3nt: TGTGCTAGTGGTTTCGACACCGGGGAGCTGTTTTTT; CDR3aa: CASGFDTGELFF
d_gene: NA; abundance: few; j_gene: TRBJ1-6; v_gene: TRBV30; CDR3nt: TGTGCCTGGAAGCGGGCAGACCTACCTTCACCCCTCCACTTT; CDR3aa: CAWKRADLPSPLHF
d_gene: TRBD1; abundance: few; j_gene: TRBJ1-2; v_gene: TRBV4-1; CDR3nt: TGCGCCAGCAGCTCGACAGGGGCGCTTGTTGACACCTTC; CDR3aa: CASSSTGALVDTF
d_gene: NA; abundance: NA; j_gene: TRBJ1-5; v_gene: TRBV28; CDR3nt: TGTGCCAGCAGTTTCCCGGACAGATATCAGCCCCAGCATTTT; CDR3aa: CASSFPDRYQPQHF
d_gene: TRBD1; abundance: once; j_gene: TRBJ1-1; v_gene: TRBV6-6; CDR3nt: TGTGCCAGCACAATAGGACAGGGGATAACTGAAGCTTTCTTT; CDR3aa: CASTIGQGITEAFF
d_gene: NA; abundance: NA; j_gene: TRBJ2-7; v_gene: TRBV10-3; CDR3nt: TGTGCCATCAGTGGTTCCAACTACGAGCAGTACTTC; CDR3aa: CAISGSNYEQYF
d_gene: NA; abundance: NA; j_gene: TRBJ2-7; v_gene: TRBV7-2; CDR3nt: TGTGCCAGCAGCTTAGGGCCGGAGCAGTACTTC; CDR3aa: CASSLGPEQYF
d_gene: NA; abundance: NA; j_gene: TRBJ2-1; v_gene: TRBV19; CDR3nt: TGTGCCAGTAGTAAGGAGGGGAACACTTACAATGAGCAGTTCTTC; CDR3aa: CASSKEGNTYNEQFF